This T cell receptor (beta chain) appears in the sequencing data of a study of early T cells in non-severe SARS-CoV-2 infection. Background on the study: Sequencing was performed on bulk RNA from unsorted whole blood, leaving chains unpaired.

In its sample, this clonotype was seen many times. The TCR library protocol was used to attach unique molecular identifiers. These identifiers were attached to individual cDNA molecules. TCRdb passed the 5' RACE reads through MiXCR, listing each CDR3 protein once. The sample carries tens of thousands of distinct CDR3 sequences, around 5.8% recorded once. The clonotype originates from an adult who was a healthcare worker with PCR-confirmed SARS-CoV-2 infection or an uninfected control (not recorded which). Sequencing was carried out using whole blood.

The CDR3 nucleotides read TGTGCCAGCAGTTTCGGGCAAATTCGGTCCCTCGAGCAGTACTTC. Its protein is CASSFGQIRSLEQYF. The rearrangement uses TRBV12-3 or TRBV12-4 and TRBJ2-7; no firm D call. The CDR3 consists of 15 residues. Between the trimmed V and J ends, which lost 3 bases and 6 bases, there was a span of 18 bases.